This T cell receptor (beta chain) was captured by sequencing in a study of beta chain features in type 1 diabetes. Comments on this clone: Its cognate antigen is unknown.

Looked up from germline, CDR1 is SNHLY and CDR2 is FYNNEI. The CDR3 has 15 residues. Germline trimming cut 6 bases from V and 3 bases from J; bases unmatched to any gene: 3. Overall study results and limits: Type 1 diabetes patients had fewer VDJ junction insertions and more deletions.

Researchers reported sorting CD4+ naive, central memory, regulatory and stem cell-like memory cells via CD45RO/CCR7/CD25/CD127/CD95/CD27. Sorted populations all exceeded 95% purity. Sequencing targeted expressed TCRB transcripts, as all isolated RNA had been reverse transcribed. Method: immunoSEQ multiplex PCR; TCRdb's copy keeps in-frame clones and lacks some. This sample has over 700,000 clones, with roughly 15% found just once. This chain joins TRBV2 and TRBJ2-2, with 11 bases fitting TRBD1. The sequenced sample was naive CD4+ T cells from blood. This receptor was taken from a woman under 30 in good health. The CDR3 loop is CASRPGQGDTGELFF. CDR3 sequence (DNA): TGTGCCAGCAGGCCGGGACAGGGGGACACCGGGGAGCTGTTTTTT.